This T cell receptor beta chain emerged from a study of tissue T cells after allogeneic stem cell transplantation. Looking at the study overall: Patients with graft-versus-host disease had grafts: several unmodified, three CD34-selected and T-cell-depleted.

V lost 2 bases and J lost 6, with 16 bases in between. Germline CDR1 is ENHRY and CDR2 is SYGVKD. This CDR3 comprises 15 residues. Assay used: immunoSEQ multiplex PCR; TCRdb lists only in-frame clones, some missing. There are around 28,000 clones in the sample; over 75% occur only once, and about 3.5% lies in the top ten. Sample: blood, taken before transplantation. The V and J genes are TRBV10-3 and TRBJ1-2; possibly TRBD1 for D (5 bases). The origin of this receptor is a woman aged 18 to 55 who later had graft-versus-host disease after an allogeneic stem cell transplant. CDR3 nucleotide sequence: TGTGCCATCAGTGAGAATGTGTTTCAGGGTAATGGCTACACCTTC. It codes for CAISENVFQGNGYTF.